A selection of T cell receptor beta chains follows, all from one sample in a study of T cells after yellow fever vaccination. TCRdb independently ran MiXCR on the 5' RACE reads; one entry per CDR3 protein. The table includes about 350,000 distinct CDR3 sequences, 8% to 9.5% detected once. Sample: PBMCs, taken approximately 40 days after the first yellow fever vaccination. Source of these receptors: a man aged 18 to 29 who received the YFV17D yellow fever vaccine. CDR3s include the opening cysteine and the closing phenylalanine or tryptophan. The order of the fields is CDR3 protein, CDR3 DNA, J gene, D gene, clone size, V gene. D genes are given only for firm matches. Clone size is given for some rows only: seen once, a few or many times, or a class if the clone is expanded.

CSATDSGGVETQYF | TGCAGTGCCACGGATAGCGGGGGGGTGGAGACCCAGTACTTC | TRBJ2-5 | TRBD2 | few | TRBV20-1
CSAFSGIWGYTF | TGCAGTGCGTTCTCGGGAATATGGGGCTACACCTTC | TRBJ1-2 | . | few | TRBV20-1
CASRPPTGPTFYNEQFF | TGTGCCAGCAGACCCCCCACGGGACCAACCTTTTACAATGAGCAGTTCTTC | TRBJ2-1 | . | few | TRBV5-4
CASRRTQETQYF | TGTGCCAGCAGGAGAACCCAAGAGACCCAGTACTTC | TRBJ2-5 | . | many | TRBV28
CASSLQGAPYNSPLHF | TGTGCCAGCAGTCTACAGGGGGCACCCTATAATTCACCCCTCCACTTT | TRBJ1-6 | TRBD1 | few | TRBV6-5
CASSRTGGGETQYF | TGTGCCAGCTCAAGGACAGGGGGTGGAGAGACCCAGTACTTC | TRBJ2-5 | TRBD1 | . | TRBV18
CASSRGRSIQYF | TGTGCCAGTAGTAGAGGAAGAAGTATTCAGTACTTC | TRBJ2-4 | . | few | TRBV19
CASSLTAGSGTEAFF | TGTGCCAGCAGCTTAACGGCAGGGAGCGGTACTGAAGCTTTCTTT | TRBJ1-1 | . | . | TRBV7-9
CASSKSGLRGFGKLFF | TGTGCCAGCAGCAAATCTGGGCTCCGGGGTTTTGGAAAACTGTTTTTT | TRBJ1-4 | . | few | TRBV5-6
CSAEQGLSYNSPLHF | TGCAGTGCAGAACAGGGGCTCTCCTATAATTCACCCCTCCACTTT | TRBJ1-6 | TRBD1 | . | TRBV20-1
CASSFRGDYGYTF | TGCGCCAGCAGCTTCAGGGGGGACTATGGCTACACCTTC | TRBJ1-2 | TRBD1 | few | TRBV5-1
CSARDSGTGGSQYF | TGCAGTGCTAGAGATTCCGGGACTGGGGGTTCCCAGTACTTC | TRBJ2-5 | . | few | TRBV20-1
CASSFLAGSETQYF | TGTGCCAGCAGTTTTCTAGCGGGGTCAGAGACCCAGTACTTC | TRBJ2-5 | TRBD2 | . | TRBV27
CASSNDGPGELFF | TGTGCCAGCAGCAACGACGGACCCGGGGAGCTGTTTTTT | TRBJ2-2 | . | . | TRBV6-4
CSIRGGQESYNEQFF | TGCAGCATACGTGGGGGACAGGAGTCCTACAATGAGCAGTTCTTC | TRBJ2-1 | TRBD1 | few | TRBV29-1
CASSSGLSSGANVLTF | TGCGCCAGCAGCTCTGGACTGAGCTCTGGGGCCAACGTCCTGACTTTC | TRBJ2-6 | . | few | TRBV5-1
CASSLETSSYEQYF | TGTGCCAGCAGCTTAGAAACATCCTCCTACGAGCAGTACTTC | TRBJ2-7 | . | . | TRBV7-2
CATLRRGNTEAFF | TGTGCCACCCTCCGACGAGGGAACACTGAAGCTTTCTTT | TRBJ1-1 | . | . | TRBV6-1
CTSSQVDLPRLQYF | TGCACCAGCAGCCAAGTCGACTTGCCGAGGCTCCAGTACTTC | TRBJ2-4 | . | few | TRBV1
CASHGTGNNGELFF | TGTGCCAGCCATGGGACAGGGAATAACGGGGAGCTGTTTTTT | TRBJ2-2 | TRBD1 | few | TRBV10-3
CATSDLDREENNSPLHF | TGTGCCACCAGTGATTTGGACAGGGAGGAAAATAATTCACCCCTCCACTTT | TRBJ1-6 | TRBD1 | few | TRBV24-1
CASSSLWSTDTQYF | TGTGCCAGCAGCTCGCTGTGGAGTACCGATACGCAGTATTTT | TRBJ2-3 | . | . | TRBV2
CASSYGGGGNTQYF | TGTGCCAGCAGTTACGGCGGGGGGGGCAATACGCAGTATTTT | TRBJ2-3 | TRBD2 | many | TRBV6-5
CASSLSTAPGNTEAFF | TGTGCCAGCAGTCTCTCCACGGCGCCGGGTAACACTGAAGCTTTCTTT | TRBJ1-1 | . | . | TRBV12-3/TRBV12-4
CASSLRLAGDTQYF | TGTGCCAGCAGCCTTAGGCTAGCGGGGGATACGCAGTATTTT | TRBJ2-3 | TRBD2 | . | TRBV9
CSATVGVSTDTQYF | TGCAGTGCCACAGTGGGCGTAAGCACAGATACGCAGTATTTT | TRBJ2-3 | . | . | TRBV20-1
CASSFRAANYGYTF | TGTGCCAGCAGTTTCAGGGCAGCGAACTATGGCTACACCTTC | TRBJ1-2 | . | . | TRBV28
CASSQDFIGGRDEQYF | TGTGCCAGCAGCCAAGATTTCATAGGCGGGAGGGACGAGCAGTACTTC | TRBJ2-7 | TRBD2 | . | TRBV14
CASSVRTGGQETQYF | TGTGCCAGCAGCGTTAGGACAGGGGGACAAGAGACCCAGTACTTC | TRBJ2-5 | TRBD1 | few | TRBV9
CASSFLGFGEQYF | TGTGCCAGCAGCTTTTTAGGCTTCGGCGAGCAGTACTTC | TRBJ2-7 | . | few | TRBV7-8
CAIGDRGMNTEAFF | TGTGCCATCGGTGACAGGGGCATGAACACTGAAGCTTTCTTT | TRBJ1-1 | TRBD1 | few | TRBV10-3
CASSLEAGGLNEQSF | TGTGCCAGCAGCTTAGAAGCGGGGGGGCTGAATGAGCAGTCCTTC | TRBJ2-1 | TRBD2 | . | TRBV7-8
CASSQDVPESSGNTIYF | TGCGCCAGCAGCCAAGATGTACCGGAGAGCTCTGGAAACACCATATATTTT | TRBJ1-3 | . | few | TRBV4-3
CASSLAYQPQHF | TGTGCCAGCAGTTTAGCCTATCAGCCCCAGCATTTT | TRBJ1-5 | . | . | TRBV12-3/TRBV12-4
CASGDGHNSPLHF | TGCGCCAGCGGCGACGGCCATAATTCACCCCTCCACTTT | TRBJ1-6 | . | . | TRBV5-1
CASSLVGTGGSGYTF | TGTGCCAGCAGCTTGGTTGGGACAGGGGGCTCTGGCTACACCTTC | TRBJ1-2 | TRBD1 | . | TRBV5-6
CSVSGTSGQETQYF | TGCAGCGTTTCCGGGACTAGCGGACAAGAGACCCAGTACTTC | TRBJ2-5 | TRBD2 | . | TRBV29-1
CAIGAGNFYGYTF | TGTGCCATCGGGGCAGGGAATTTCTATGGCTACACCTTC | TRBJ1-2 | . | . | TRBV10-3
CASSPDGTSGNVQFF | TGTGCCAGCAGTCCCGACGGAACCTCCGGCAATGTGCAGTTCTTC | TRBJ2-1 | . | . | TRBV27
CASSFSGDETQYF | TGCGCCAGCAGCTTTTCGGGGGACGAGACCCAGTACTTC | TRBJ2-5 | . | few | TRBV5-1
CASSQDLKGANYGYTF | TGCGCCAGCAGCCAAGATTTGAAGGGAGCTAACTATGGCTACACCTTC | TRBJ1-2 | . | . | TRBV4-3
CASSQKSWEKLFF | TGTGCCAGCTCACAAAAGTCCTGGGAAAAACTGTTTTTT | TRBJ1-4 | . | few | TRBV18
CASSYRGGVYGYTF | TGTGCCAGCAGTTACAGGGGTGGCGTCTATGGCTACACCTTC | TRBJ1-2 | . | few | TRBV6-5
CASSPGRVGEAFF | TGTGCCAGCAGCCCCGGCAGGGTGGGTGAAGCTTTCTTT | TRBJ1-1 | . | . | TRBV7-2
CATSDLGGAGSSSYNEQFF | TGTGCCACCAGTGATTTGGGGGGGGCGGGTTCTAGCTCCTACAATGAGCAGTTCTTC | TRBJ2-1 | . | few | TRBV24-1
CSARDPGQGPNQPQHF | TGCAGTGCTAGAGATCCGGGGCAGGGTCCCAATCAGCCCCAGCATTTT | TRBJ1-5 | . | . | TRBV20-1
CAISEGSGFEQYF | TGTGCCATCAGTGAAGGAAGTGGGTTCGAGCAGTACTTC | TRBJ2-7 | . | . | TRBV10-3
CASSWGTDQETQYF | TGCGCCAGCAGCTGGGGGACAGACCAAGAGACCCAGTACTTC | TRBJ2-5 | TRBD1 | few | TRBV5-1
CASSFQQLETQYF | TGTGCCAGCAGCTTTCAACAGCTAGAGACCCAGTACTTC | TRBJ2-5 | . | . | TRBV13
CASSLARGPSYEQYF | TGTGCCAGCAGCTTAGCGAGGGGACCCTCCTACGAGCAGTACTTC | TRBJ2-7 | . | few | TRBV7-6
CASSPFVGMNIQYF | TGTGCCAGTAGTCCATTCGTTGGTATGAACATTCAGTACTTC | TRBJ2-4 | . | few | TRBV19
CASSADRVGQPQHF | TGTGCCAGCAGCGCAGACAGGGTGGGTCAGCCCCAGCATTTT | TRBJ1-5 | TRBD1 | many | TRBV6-1
CSARDYGRVEKLFF | TGCAGTGCTAGAGATTATGGCAGGGTTGAAAAACTGTTTTTT | TRBJ1-4 | . | . | TRBV20-1
CASSLVVLQGSHEQYF | TGTGCCAGCAGCTTAGTAGTGTTACAGGGGAGCCACGAGCAGTACTTC | TRBJ2-7 | TRBD1 | . | TRBV7-9
CASSLSGGPLQADTQYF | TGTGCCAGCAGCTTAAGCGGGGGGCCCTTGCAGGCAGATACGCAGTATTTT | TRBJ2-3 | TRBD2 | few | TRBV5-8
CASSLGTALNTEAFF | TGCGCCAGCAGCTTGGGGACAGCCTTGAACACTGAAGCTTTCTTT | TRBJ1-1 | . | . | TRBV5-1
CASRYYRTEGYTF | TGTGCCAGCAGATACTACAGGACGGAAGGCTACACCTTC | TRBJ1-2 | . | . | TRBV6-2/TRBV6-3
CASSPGPGYGYTF | TGTGCCAGCAGTCCAGGGCCTGGCTATGGCTACACCTTC | TRBJ1-2 | . | . | TRBV12-3/TRBV12-4
CASSQNLWDPLLGGYTF | TGTGCCAGCAGCCAAAATTTATGGGATCCGTTACTCGGTGGCTACACCTTC | TRBJ1-2 | . | . | TRBV3-1